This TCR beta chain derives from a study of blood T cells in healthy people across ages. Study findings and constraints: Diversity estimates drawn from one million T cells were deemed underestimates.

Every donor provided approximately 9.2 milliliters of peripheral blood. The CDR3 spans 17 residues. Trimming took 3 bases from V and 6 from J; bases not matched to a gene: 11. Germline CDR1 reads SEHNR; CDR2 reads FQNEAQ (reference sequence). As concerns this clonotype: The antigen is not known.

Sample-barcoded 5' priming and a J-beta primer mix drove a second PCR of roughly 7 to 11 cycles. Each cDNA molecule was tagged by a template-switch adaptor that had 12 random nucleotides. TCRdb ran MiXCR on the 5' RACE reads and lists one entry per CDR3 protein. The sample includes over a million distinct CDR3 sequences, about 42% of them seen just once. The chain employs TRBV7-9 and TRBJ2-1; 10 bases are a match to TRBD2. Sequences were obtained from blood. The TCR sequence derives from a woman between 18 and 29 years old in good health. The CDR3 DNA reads TGTGCCAGCAGCTTCGGGCTAGCGGGAGTTGTCGGCAATGAGCAGTTCTTC. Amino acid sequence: CASSFGLAGVVGNEQFF.